This T cell receptor beta chain was found in a study of immune evolution from preneoplasia to lung adenocarcinoma. This clone was detected only a few times. Its matching antigen is unknown. Each case's diagnosis was confirmed by two pathologists on H&E. General observations from the study: Top clone frequencies peaked in normal lung, apparently declining through invasive adenocarcinoma. Later-stage lesions appeared to have more T cells, more diversity, less clonality.

Trimming cost V 6 bases and J 13 bases; bases outside gene matches: 3. The CDR3 spans 11 residues. Germline V lookup: CDR1 LNHDA, CDR2 SQIVND (reference sequence). Only in-frame clones appear in the TCRdb table, and some are missing; sequencing was by immunoSEQ multiplex PCR. In the table there are around 10,000 clones, around three quarters of which are singletons. The specimen sequenced was FFPE normal lung tissue adjacent to the tumor. This rearrangement joins TRBV19 to TRBJ2-2, with 9 bases that match TRBD2. This sequence originates from a person between 60 and 69 years old with lung adenocarcinoma. Some clones in this sample may be carry-over from other donors' samples. The CDR3 reads CASRGAGGLFF. The DNA of the CDR3 is TGTGCCAGTAGAGGAGCGGGAGGGCTGTTTTTT.